This entry describes one T cell receptor beta chain. As originally analysed: Reference gene primer amplification yielded estimated nucleated cell counts. Clones were sequenced by immunoSEQ multiplex PCR, and TCRdb holds only the in-frame ones, with some missing. Clone size and V and J calls were adopted from that table, with D and trimming inferred from the DNA. The sample holds about 130,000 clones; 70% to 80% are singletons and the top ten take 30% to 45%. The entry originates in a study of blood T cell repertoires in COVID-19. Whole-study context: Both acute and convalescent COVID-19 samples were obtained from the United States, Italy and Spain. Sources were T cells, B-cell-depleted T cells, or PBMCs; the material itself was cDNA or gDNA.

This CDR3 has 14 amino acids. Germline V gene sequence: CDR1 LGHDT, CDR2 YNNKEL (reference sequence). Trimming left V 2 bases short and J 2 bases short, with 10 bases between. The sequenced sample consisted of peripheral blood. The V call is TRBV3-1 (or the pseudogene TRBV3-2), the J call TRBJ2-7; D uncertain. The TCR sequence derives from a man in his forties or fifties with active or convalescent COVID-19. The CDR3 DNA is TGTGCCAGCAGCCAACCGACTCGGGCCTACGAGCAGTACTTC. It is translated as CASSQPTRAYEQYF.